The present T cell receptor beta chain was sequenced within a study of breast tumors, draining lymph nodes, adjacent tissues. TCRdb independently ran MiXCR on the multiplex PCR reads; one entry per CDR3 protein. The sample includes some 83,000 distinct CDR3 sequences, roughly 19% of them seen just once. Samples came from axillary lymph nodes draining the breast cancer. This clonotype was seen ten or more times. Sequenced sample: axillary lymph node tissue. The sequence was obtained from a female donor with breast cancer. Some clones in this sample may be carry-over from other donors' samples.

The CDR3 region is CASSLGMAGELFF. In DNA, the CDR3 is TGTGCCAGCAGCTTAGGAATGGCCGGGGAGCTGTTTTTT. V usage is TRBV11-3 and J usage is TRBJ2-2; D remains ambiguous. Germline V CDR1 and CDR2: SGHNT, YENEEA. The CDR3 is 13 amino acids. V gave up 1 base and J gave up 6 bases, with 6 bases separating them.